This T cell receptor (beta chain) was observed in a study of blood T cell repertoires in COVID-19. TCRdb's table, derived via immunoSEQ multiplex PCR, lists solely in-frame clones and lacks some. The sample records about 410,000 clones, approximately 91% being singletons. CDR1 is SNHLY and CDR2 is FYNNEI in the germline V gene. Trimming removed 6 bases from V and 0 bases from J; junction bases left unmatched: 2. CDR3 length equals 14 residues. The TCR was taken from a woman aged 40 to 55 with COVID-19, enrolled during active disease. What was sequenced was peripheral blood. The rearrangement links TRBV2 to TRBJ1-2; 9 bases map to TRBD1. CDR3 sequence reads: CASSGTGSNYGYTF. CDR3 DNA: TGTGCCAGCAGCGGGACAGGGTCTAACTATGGCTACACCTTC.